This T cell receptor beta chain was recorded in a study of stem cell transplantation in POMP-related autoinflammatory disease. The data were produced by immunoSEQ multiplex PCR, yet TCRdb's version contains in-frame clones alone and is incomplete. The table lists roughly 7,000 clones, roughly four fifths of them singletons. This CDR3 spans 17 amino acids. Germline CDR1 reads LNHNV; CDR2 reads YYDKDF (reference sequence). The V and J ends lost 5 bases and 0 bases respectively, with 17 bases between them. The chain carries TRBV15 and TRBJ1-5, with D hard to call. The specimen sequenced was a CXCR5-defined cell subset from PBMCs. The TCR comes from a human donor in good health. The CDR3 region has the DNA TGTGCCACCAGCCTAGGATTTTTCCAAACTAGCAATCAGCCCCAGCATTTT. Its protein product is CATSLGFFQTSNQPQHF.